The entry that follows covers one T cell receptor beta chain sequence. Antigen: not known. The CDR3 length is 16 residues. J was trimmed by 2 bases and V by 4 bases; bases with no gene match: 2. Germline V lookup: CDR1 MNHNS, CDR2 SASEGT. The entry originates in a study of Ad26.COV2.S vaccination and SARS-CoV-2 variants. Study-wide points: Individuals receiving vaccine had higher spike-specific TCR breadth than placebo recipients did. Reported findings describe substantial breadth in spike-specific CD8+ and CD4+ T cell responses following vaccination. Placebo and vaccine recipients had non-spike TCR breadth that was similar.

Sequencing used immunoSEQ multiplex PCR; TCRdb keeps in-frame clones, though not all of them. The sample includes some 190,000 clones, approximately 88% of them seen just once. The genes are TRBV6-1 and TRBJ2-5; TRBD2 matches 15 bases. The source of this sequence is a human donor who had recovered from COVID-19. The material sequenced was peripheral blood, taken after recovery from COVID-19. CDR3 in amino acids: CASSGGLAGGQETQYF. The CDR3, as DNA: TGTGCCAGCAGTGGGGGACTAGCGGGAGGACAAGAGACCCAGTACTTC.